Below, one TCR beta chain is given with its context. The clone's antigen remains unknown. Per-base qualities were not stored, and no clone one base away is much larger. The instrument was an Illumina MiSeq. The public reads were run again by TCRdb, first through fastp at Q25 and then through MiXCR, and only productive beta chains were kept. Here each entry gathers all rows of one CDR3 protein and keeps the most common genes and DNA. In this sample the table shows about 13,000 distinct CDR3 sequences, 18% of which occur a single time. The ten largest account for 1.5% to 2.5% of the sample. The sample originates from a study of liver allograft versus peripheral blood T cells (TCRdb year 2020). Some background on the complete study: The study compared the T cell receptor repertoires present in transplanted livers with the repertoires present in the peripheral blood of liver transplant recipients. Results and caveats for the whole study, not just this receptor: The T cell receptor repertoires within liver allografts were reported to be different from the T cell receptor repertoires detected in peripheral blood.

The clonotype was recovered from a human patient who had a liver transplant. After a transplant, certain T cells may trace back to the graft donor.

The nucleotide sequence reads TGTGCCTGGACCCTGGGACTTTCCTACGAGCAGTACTTC. It codes for CAWTLGLSYEQYF. Recombination joined TRBV30 with TRBJ2-7; 6 matching bases give a weak D call of TRBD2. Taken from cysteine to phenylalanine, the CDR3 has 13 residues. The DNA shown is the 39-base CDR3, in frame from base 1. Deletion took 4 bases off V and 1 base off J, with a span of 11 bases between the germline ends. The germline V gene (reference sequence) provides CDR1 GTSNPN and CDR2 SVGIG. Extended through the reference TRBV30 and TRBJ2-7 proteins, this CDR3 yields the full variable domain: SQTIHQWPATLVQPVGSPLSLECTVEGTSNPNLYWYRQAAGRGLQLLFYSVGIGQISSEVPQNLSASRPQDRQFILSSKKLLLSDSGFYLCAWTLGLSYEQYFGPGTRLTVT.